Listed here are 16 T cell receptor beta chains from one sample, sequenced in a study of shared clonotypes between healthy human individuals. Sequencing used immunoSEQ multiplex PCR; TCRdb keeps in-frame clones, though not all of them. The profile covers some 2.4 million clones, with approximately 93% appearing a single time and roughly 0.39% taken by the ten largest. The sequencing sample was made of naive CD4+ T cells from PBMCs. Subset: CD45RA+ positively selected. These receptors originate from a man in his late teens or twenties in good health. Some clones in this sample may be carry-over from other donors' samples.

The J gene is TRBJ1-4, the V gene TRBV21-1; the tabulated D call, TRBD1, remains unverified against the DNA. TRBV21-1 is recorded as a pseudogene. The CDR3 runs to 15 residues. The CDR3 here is CASSNRGGGYEKLFF. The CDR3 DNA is TGTGCCAGCAGCAATAGAGGAGGGGGCTACGAAAAACTGTTTTTT.

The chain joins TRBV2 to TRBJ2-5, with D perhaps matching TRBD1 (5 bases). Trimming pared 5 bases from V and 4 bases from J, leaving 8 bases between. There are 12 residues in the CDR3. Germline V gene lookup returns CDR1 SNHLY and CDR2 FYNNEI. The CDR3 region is CASSRGTETQYF. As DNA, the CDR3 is TGTGCCAGCAGTAGGGGTACAGAGACCCAGTACTTC.

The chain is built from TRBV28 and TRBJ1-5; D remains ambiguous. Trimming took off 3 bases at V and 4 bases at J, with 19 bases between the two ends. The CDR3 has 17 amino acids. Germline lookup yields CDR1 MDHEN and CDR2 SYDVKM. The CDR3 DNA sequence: TGTGCCAGCAGTTTTAGAACCTGGCGGGCAGCTAATCAGCCCCAGCATTTT. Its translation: CASSFRTWRAANQPQHF.

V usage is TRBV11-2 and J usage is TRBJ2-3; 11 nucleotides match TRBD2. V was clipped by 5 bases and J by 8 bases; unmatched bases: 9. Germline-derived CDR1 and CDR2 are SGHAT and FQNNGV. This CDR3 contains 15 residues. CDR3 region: CASSRGLAETGTQYF. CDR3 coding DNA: TGTGCCAGCAGCCGGGGACTAGCGGAGACGGGTACGCAGTATTTT.

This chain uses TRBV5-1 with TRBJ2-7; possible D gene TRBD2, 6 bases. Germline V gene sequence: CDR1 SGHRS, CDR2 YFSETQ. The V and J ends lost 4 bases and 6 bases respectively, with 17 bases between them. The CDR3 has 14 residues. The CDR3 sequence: CASSPFSSEGEQYF. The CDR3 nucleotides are TGCGCCAGCAGCCCGTTCTCGTCGGAGGGCGAGCAGTACTTC.

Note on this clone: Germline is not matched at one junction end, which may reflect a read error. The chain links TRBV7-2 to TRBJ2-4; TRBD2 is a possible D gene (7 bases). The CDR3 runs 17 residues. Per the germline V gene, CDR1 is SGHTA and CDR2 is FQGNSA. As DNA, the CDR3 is TGTGCCAGCAGCTTAGCCAGGGGAGGGCCGAGTAAAACCATTCAGTACTTC. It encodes CASSLARGGPSKTIQYF.

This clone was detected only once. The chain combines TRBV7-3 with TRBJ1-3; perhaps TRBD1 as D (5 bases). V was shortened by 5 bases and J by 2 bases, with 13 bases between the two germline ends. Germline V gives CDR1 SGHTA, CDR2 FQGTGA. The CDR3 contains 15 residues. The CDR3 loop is CASSMGGTAGNTIYF. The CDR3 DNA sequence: TGTGCCAGCAGCATGGGGGGGACGGCTGGAAACACCATATATTTT.

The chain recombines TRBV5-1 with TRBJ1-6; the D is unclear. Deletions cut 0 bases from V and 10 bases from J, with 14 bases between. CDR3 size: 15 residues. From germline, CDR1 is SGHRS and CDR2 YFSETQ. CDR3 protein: CASSLVGPPSSPLHF. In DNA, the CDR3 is TGCGCCAGCAGCTTGGTAGGACCTCCATCCTCACCCCTCCACTTT.

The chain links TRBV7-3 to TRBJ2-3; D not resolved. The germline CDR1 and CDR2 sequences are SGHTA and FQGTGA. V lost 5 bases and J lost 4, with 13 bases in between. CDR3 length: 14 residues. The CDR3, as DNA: TGTGCCAGCAGCCCGACGACCCGTGCAGATACGCAGTATTTT. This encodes CASSPTTRADTQYF.

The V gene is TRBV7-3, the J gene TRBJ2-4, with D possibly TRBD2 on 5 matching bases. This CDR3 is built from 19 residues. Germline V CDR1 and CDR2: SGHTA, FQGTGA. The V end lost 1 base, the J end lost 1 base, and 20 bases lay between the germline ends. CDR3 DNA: TGTGCCAGCAGCTTAATGAATAGCGCCCCAAAAGGGGCCAAAAACATTCAGTACTTC. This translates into CASSLMNSAPKGAKNIQYF.

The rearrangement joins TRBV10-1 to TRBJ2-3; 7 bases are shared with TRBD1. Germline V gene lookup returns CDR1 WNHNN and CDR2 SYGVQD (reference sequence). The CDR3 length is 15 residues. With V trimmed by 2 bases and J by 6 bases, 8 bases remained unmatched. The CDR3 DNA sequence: TGCGCCAGCAGTGAGAGACAGGGACCGGCGGATACGCAGTATTTT. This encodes CASSERQGPADTQYF.

The CDR3: CASSLASSGSEKLFF. DNA for the CDR3: TGCGCCAGCAGCTTGGCGTCAAGCGGAAGTGAAAAACTGTTTTTT. The chain recombines TRBV5-1 with TRBJ1-4; no clear D. Trimming stripped 0 bases from V and 7 bases from J, with 13 bases between. This CDR3 comprises 15 residues. In germline, CDR1 is SGHRS, CDR2 YFSETQ. The variable domain in full, completed from reference TRBV5-1 and TRBJ1-4, reads KAGVTQTPRYLIKTRGQQVTLSCSPISGHRSVSWYQQTPGQGLQFLFEYFSETQRNKGNFPGRFSGRQFSNSRSEMNVSTLELGDSALYLCASSLASSGSEKLFFGSGTQLSVL.

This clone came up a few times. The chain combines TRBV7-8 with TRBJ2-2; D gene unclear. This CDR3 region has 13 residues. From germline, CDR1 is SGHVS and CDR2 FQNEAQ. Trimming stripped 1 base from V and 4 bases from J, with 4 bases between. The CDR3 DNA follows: TGTGCCAGCAGCTTAGTGAGCACCGGGGAGCTGTTTTTT. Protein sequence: CASSLVSTGELFF.

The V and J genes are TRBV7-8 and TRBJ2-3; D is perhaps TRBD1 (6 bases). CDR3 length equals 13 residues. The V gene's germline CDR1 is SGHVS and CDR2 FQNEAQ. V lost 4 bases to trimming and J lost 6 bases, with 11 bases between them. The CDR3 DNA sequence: TGTGCCAGCAGCTCCCCAGGGGACGATACGCAGTATTTT. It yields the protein CASSSPGDDTQYF.

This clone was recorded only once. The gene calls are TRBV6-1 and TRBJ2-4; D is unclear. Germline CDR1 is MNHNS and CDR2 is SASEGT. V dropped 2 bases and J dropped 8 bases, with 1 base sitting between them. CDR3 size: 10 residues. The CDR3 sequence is CASSEHIQYF. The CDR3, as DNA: TGTGCCAGCAGTGAACACATTCAGTACTTC.

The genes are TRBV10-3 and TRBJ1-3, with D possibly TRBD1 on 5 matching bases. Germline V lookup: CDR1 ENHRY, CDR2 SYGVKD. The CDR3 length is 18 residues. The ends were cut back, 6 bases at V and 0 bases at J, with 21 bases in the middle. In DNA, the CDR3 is TGTGCCATCAGATTTGTACCGGGACGGCTAAGCTCTGGAAACACCATATATTTT. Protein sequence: CAIRFVPGRLSSGNTIYF.